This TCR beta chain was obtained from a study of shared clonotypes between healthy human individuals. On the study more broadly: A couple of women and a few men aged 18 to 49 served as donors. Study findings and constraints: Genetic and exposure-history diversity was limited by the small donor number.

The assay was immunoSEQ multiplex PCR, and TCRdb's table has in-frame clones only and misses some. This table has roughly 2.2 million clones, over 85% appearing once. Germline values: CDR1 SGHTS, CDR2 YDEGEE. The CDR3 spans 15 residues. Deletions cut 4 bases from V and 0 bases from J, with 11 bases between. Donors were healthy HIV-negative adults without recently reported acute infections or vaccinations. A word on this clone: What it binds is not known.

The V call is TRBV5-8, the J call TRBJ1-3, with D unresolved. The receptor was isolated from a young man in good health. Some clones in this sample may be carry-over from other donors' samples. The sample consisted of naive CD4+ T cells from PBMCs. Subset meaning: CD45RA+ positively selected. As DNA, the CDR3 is TGTGCCAGCAGCCGTGGCCAGATCTCTGGAAACACCATATATTTT. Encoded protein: CASSRGQISGNTIYF.